This T cell receptor beta chain was obtained from a study of blood T cell repertoires in COVID-19. For the study at large: Both acute and convalescent COVID-19 samples were obtained from the United States, Italy and Spain. In each case, the material was cDNA or gDNA derived from T cells, B-cell-depleted T cells, or PBMCs.

V shed 4 bases and J 0 bases; nucleotides not matched to a gene: 5. The CDR3 length is 18 residues. CDR1 is LGHDT, CDR2 YNNKEL, per germline (reference sequence). Authors' processing steps: Amplification with reference gene primers provided the estimates of nucleated cell counts. The repertoire was sequenced with immunoSEQ multiplex PCR; TCRdb's copy has only in-frame clones and lacks some. Clone size and V and J calls were adopted from that table, with D and trimming inferred from the DNA. The repertoire holds about 140,000 clones, with roughly 88% as singletons. The sequencing sample was made of peripheral blood. The genes are TRBV3-1 (or the pseudogene TRBV3-2) and TRBJ2-1, with TRBD2 identical over 14 bases. This TCR derives from a man aged 70-80 years with acute or convalescent COVID-19. The CDR3 nucleotides read TGTGCCAGCAGCCGAGGAGGGACTAGCGGGAGCTCCTACAATGAGCAGTTCTTC. This codes for CASSRGGTSGSSYNEQFF.